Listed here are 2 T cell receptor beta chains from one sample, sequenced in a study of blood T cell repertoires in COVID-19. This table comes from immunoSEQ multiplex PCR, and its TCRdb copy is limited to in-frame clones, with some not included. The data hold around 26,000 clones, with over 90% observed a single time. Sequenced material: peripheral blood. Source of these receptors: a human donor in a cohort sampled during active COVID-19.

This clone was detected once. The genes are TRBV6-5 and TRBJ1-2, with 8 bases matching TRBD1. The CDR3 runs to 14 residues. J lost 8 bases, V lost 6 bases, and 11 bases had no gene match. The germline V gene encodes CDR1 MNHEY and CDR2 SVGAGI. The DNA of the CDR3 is TGTGCCAGCAGGCCATCGGGACAGGACGCGGGCTACACCTTC. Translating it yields CASRPSGQDAGYTF.

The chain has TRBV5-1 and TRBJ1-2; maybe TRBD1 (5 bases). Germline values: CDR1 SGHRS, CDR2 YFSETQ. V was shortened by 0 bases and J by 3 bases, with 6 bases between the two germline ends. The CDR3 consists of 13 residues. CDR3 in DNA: TGCGCCAGCAGCTTGGAAGGGGACTATGGCTACACCTTC. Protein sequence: CASSLEGDYGYTF.